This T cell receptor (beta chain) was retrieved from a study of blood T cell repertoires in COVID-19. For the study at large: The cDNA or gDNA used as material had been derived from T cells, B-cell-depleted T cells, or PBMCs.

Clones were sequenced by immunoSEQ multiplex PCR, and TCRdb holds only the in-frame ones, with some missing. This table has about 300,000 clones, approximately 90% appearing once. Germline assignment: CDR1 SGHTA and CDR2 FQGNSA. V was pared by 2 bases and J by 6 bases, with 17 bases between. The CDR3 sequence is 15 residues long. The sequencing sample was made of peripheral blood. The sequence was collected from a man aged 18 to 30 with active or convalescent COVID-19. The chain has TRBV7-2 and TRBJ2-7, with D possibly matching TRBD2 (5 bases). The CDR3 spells CASSLLRVPFREQYF. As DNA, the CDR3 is TGTGCCAGCAGCTTATTGAGGGTTCCTTTCCGCGAGCAGTACTTC.